The source of this T cell receptor (beta chain) is a study of metastatic and nonmetastatic thyroid tumors. As for the study in general: Both malignant and benign thyroid patients supplied peripheral blood and tumor or nodule tissue samples, across which the repertoires of these patients were then compared.

Ahead of thyroid surgery, no patient had received treatment of any kind. This clone was detected only a few times. The target antigen is unknown. Germline CDR1 is MNHNS and CDR2 is SASEGT. The CDR3 runs to 17 residues. Trimming took off 5 bases at V and 0 bases at J, with 17 bases between the two ends. Findings and caveats of the study: In blood and tumor, TCR beta diversity was reportedly significantly higher in malignant thyroid tumors than in benign nodules.

In the authors' workflow: What underpinned the distant-metastasis classifier for papillary thyroid cancer was the set of CDR3 differences across clinicopathological groups. TCRdb redid the clone calls on the PCR reads using MiXCR. It is TCRdb's table, rather than the study itself, that gives the V and J calls and clone size. The sample contains more than 40,000 clones, approximately 4.1% of which appear only once. The J gene is TRBJ2-1, the V gene TRBV6-1; D remains unclear. The material sequenced was blood. The sequence was obtained from a female donor with papillary thyroid cancer or a benign thyroid nodule (not recorded which). Some clones in this sample may be carry-over from other donors' samples. The CDR3 DNA is TGTGCCAGCAGTCTGTCGTTGGCGCCGATCTCCTACAATGAGCAGTTCTTC. Translating gives CASSLSLAPISYNEQFF.